The 15 T cell receptor beta chains below were found in one sample sequenced in a study of beta chain features in type 1 diabetes. The authors reverse transcribed all of the isolated RNA, so sequencing captured expressed TCRB transcripts. This table comes from immunoSEQ multiplex PCR, and its TCRdb copy is limited to in-frame clones, with some not included. This table has around 400,000 clones, roughly 16% appearing once. The specimen was naive CD4+ T cells from blood. These receptors were collected from a woman aged 18 to 35 in good health.

In this sample, this clone turned up once. V is TRBV19 and J is TRBJ2-1; maybe TRBD2 (5 bases). V was cut by 5 bases and J by 0 bases, with 14 bases left in between. Germline loops: CDR1 LNHDA, CDR2 SQIVND (reference sequence). The CDR3 is 16 amino acids. Written as DNA, the CDR3 is TGTGCCAGTAGTTACTCAGGACTTCGCTCCTACAATGAGCAGTTCTTC. Its protein is CASSYSGLRSYNEQFF.

In this sample, this clone turned up a few times. The chain carries TRBV18 and TRBJ1-5; D ambiguous. Per germline, CDR1 KGHSH and CDR2 LQKENI. The length of the CDR3 is 12 residues. The V end was cut by 3 bases, the J end by 6 bases, with 6 bases between. This chain's CDR3 is CASSPGSQPQHF. The CDR3 DNA follows: TGTGCCAGCTCACCGGGGAGTCAGCCCCAGCATTTT.

The chain has TRBV27 and TRBJ1-5; TRBD1 matches at 9 bases. CDR1 is MNHEY, CDR2 SMNVEV, per germline (reference sequence). CDR3 length: 16 residues. V lost 3 bases and J lost 6; bases outside the gene matches: 9. In nucleotides, the CDR3 is TGTGCCAGCAGTTTTCAGGGACAGGGAGGGCGTCAGCCCCAGCATTTT. Amino acid sequence: CASSFQGQGGRQPQHF.

The V and J genes are TRBV29-1 and TRBJ2-5; a weak D match, TRBD1 (6 bases). The V and J ends lost 5 bases and 5 bases respectively, with 18 bases between them. The CDR3 totals 14 residues. Germline CDR1 SQVTM, CDR2 ANQGSEA. The CDR3 DNA sequence: TGCAGCGTTAGTGGACAGTTGAGACGGGAGACCCAGTACTTC. As protein: CSVSGQLRRETQYF.

This clone was recorded a few times. This chain joins TRBV2 and TRBJ1-2; D is perhaps TRBD1 (5 bases). Trimming stripped 4 bases from V and 1 base from J, with 13 bases between. CDR3 size: 15 residues. Germline loops: CDR1 SNHLY, CDR2 FYNNEI. The CDR3 region is CASSGREYLNYGYTF. Written as DNA, the CDR3 is TGTGCCAGCAGTGGCAGGGAATACCTTAACTATGGCTACACCTTC.

Turning to this clone: Other DNA sequences of this sample code for an identical CDR3. This sequence joins TRBV9 and TRBJ2-1; D possibly corresponds to TRBD1 (6 bases). V lost 1 base to trimming and J lost 1 base, with 9 bases between them. The CDR3 consists of 15 residues. Germline assignment: CDR1 SGDLS and CDR2 YYNGEE. The CDR3 loop reads CASSVTGSSYNEQFF. CDR3 bases: TGTGCCAGCAGCGTAACAGGGAGTTCCTACAATGAGCAGTTCTTC.

This clone occurred a few times. The V gene is TRBV28, the J gene TRBJ2-5, with 11 bases matching TRBD1. CDR3 length: 14 amino acids. Germline assignment: CDR1 MDHEN and CDR2 SYDVKM. The J segment lost 5 bases and the V segment lost 7 bases, leaving 6 bases of the junction unmatched. The CDR3 reads CASNRRTGGETQYF. For the CDR3, the DNA is TGTGCCAGCAACCGAAGGACAGGGGGCGAGACCCAGTACTTC.

The rearrangement links TRBV19 to TRBJ2-6, with D possibly matching TRBD2 (6 bases). This CDR3 contains 17 residues. Germline assignment: CDR1 LNHDA and CDR2 SQIVND (reference sequence). V lost 5 bases and J 2 bases, leaving 16 bases between the germline ends. Here the CDR3 reads CASSSSLREAGANVLTF. The CDR3 bases are TGTGCCAGTAGTTCCTCCCTGAGGGAGGCTGGGGCCAACGTCCTGACTTTC.

This clone was picked up a small number of times. The rearrangement links TRBV4-2 to TRBJ2-1; 11 positions match TRBD2. Germline V gene sequence: CDR1 LGHNA, CDR2 YNFKEQ. The CDR3 sequence is 16 residues long. The V segment lost 3 bases and the J segment 4 bases; nucleotides outside the gene matches: 5. CDR3 coding DNA: TGTGCCAGCAGCCATTCCGGGACTAGCGGTTACAATGAGCAGTTCTTC. It yields the protein CASSHSGTSGYNEQFF.

This clone occurred a few times. The CDR3 coding sequence is TGCAGCGTCCGCACAGGGGGCGATGGCTACACCTTC. This sequence encodes CSVRTGGDGYTF. This chain joins TRBV29-1 and TRBJ1-2, with TRBD1 matching 9 bases. The germline V gene encodes CDR1 SQVTM and CDR2 ANQGSEA. The V gene end was trimmed by 6 bases and the J gene end by 6 bases; junction bases not matched to a gene: 5. The CDR3 has 12 amino acids.

The V call is TRBV11-2, the J call TRBJ2-1; TRBD1 is a possible D gene (5 bases). The CDR3 consists of 14 residues. Germline CDR1 SGHAT, CDR2 FQNNGV. The ends were cut back, 1 base at V and 2 bases at J, with 6 bases in the middle. In DNA, the CDR3 is TGTGCCAGCAGCTTAGCAGGGCCCTACAATGAGCAGTTCTTC. It translates to CASSLAGPYNEQFF.

The gene calls are TRBV4-2 and TRBJ2-2; D gene ambiguous. From germline, CDR1 is LGHNA and CDR2 YNFKEQ. This CDR3 is built from 14 residues. The germline V and J ends were trimmed by 0 bases and 8 bases, with 10 bases remaining between them. CDR3 region: CASSQDRRLGELFF. CDR3 DNA: TGTGCCAGCAGCCAAGACAGGCGTCTGGGGGAGCTGTTTTTT.

This clone was found a few times. CDR3 DNA sequence: TGTGCCAGCAGGATTGGGACAGGGAGGTACGAGCAGTACTTC. Translated, it gives CASRIGTGRYEQYF. V and J are TRBV28 and TRBJ2-7, with TRBD1 identical over 9 bases. J gave up 4 bases and V 6 bases, and 7 bases lay outside the gene matches. The CDR3 is 14 residues long. CDR1 and CDR2 from the germline V gene are MDHEN and SYDVKM.

Comment on this clone: In the same sample, other DNA sequences code for this CDR3. This chain joins TRBV28 and TRBJ2-7, with 7 bases lining up with TRBD1. V was clipped by 5 bases and J by 4 bases; unmatched bases: 2. In germline, CDR1 is MDHEN, CDR2 SYDVKM. The CDR3 is 12 residues long. For the CDR3, the DNA is TGTGCCAGCAGTCTGGGACAGTACGAGCAGTACTTC. Translated: CASSLGQYEQYF.

The chain joins TRBV7-9 to TRBJ2-7, with 13 bases matching TRBD2. The CDR3 spans 16 residues. From germline, CDR1 is SEHNR and CDR2 FQNEAQ (reference sequence). Unmatched junction bases numbered 6, after V lost 5 bases and J lost 2 bases. In DNA, the CDR3 is TGTGCCAGCAGCCTGGGGACTAGCGGGAATACCTACGAGCAGTACTTC. This sequence encodes CASSLGTSGNTYEQYF.